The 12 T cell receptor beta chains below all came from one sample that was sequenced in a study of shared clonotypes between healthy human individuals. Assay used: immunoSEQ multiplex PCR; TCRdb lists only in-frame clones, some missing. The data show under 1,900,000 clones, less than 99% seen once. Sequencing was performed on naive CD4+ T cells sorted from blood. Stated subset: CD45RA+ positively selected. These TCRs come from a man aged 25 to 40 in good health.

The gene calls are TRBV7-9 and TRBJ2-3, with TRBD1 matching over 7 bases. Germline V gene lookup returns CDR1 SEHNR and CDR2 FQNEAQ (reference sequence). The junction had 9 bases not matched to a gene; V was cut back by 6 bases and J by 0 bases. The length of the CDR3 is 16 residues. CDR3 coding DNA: TGTGCCAGCAGGGCATGGACAGGCACTAGCACAGATACGCAGTATTTT. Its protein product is CASRAWTGTSTDTQYF.

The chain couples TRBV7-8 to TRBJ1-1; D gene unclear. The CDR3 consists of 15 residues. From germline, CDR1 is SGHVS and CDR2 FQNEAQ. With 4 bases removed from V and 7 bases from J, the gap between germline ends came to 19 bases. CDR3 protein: CASSSPAVVRIEAFF. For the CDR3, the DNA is TGTGCCAGCAGCTCCCCCGCGGTAGTAAGGATTGAAGCTTTCTTT.

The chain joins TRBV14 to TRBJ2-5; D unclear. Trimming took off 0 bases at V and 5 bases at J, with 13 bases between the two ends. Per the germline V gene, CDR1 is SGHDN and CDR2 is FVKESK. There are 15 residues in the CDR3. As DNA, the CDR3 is TGTGCCAGCAGCCAAGACATTGCTCCCTGGGAGACCCAGTACTTC. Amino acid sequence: CASSQDIAPWETQYF.

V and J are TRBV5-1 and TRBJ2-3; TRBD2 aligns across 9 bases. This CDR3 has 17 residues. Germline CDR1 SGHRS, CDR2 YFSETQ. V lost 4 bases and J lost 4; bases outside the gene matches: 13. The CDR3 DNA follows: TGCGCCAGCAGCCCTCCCCTAGCTAGCGGGATTGCAGATACGCAGTATTTT. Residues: CASSPPLASGIADTQYF.

The CDR3 region is CASSLAGGLEQYF. The CDR3 DNA reads as TGTGCCAGCAGCTTAGCGGGAGGACTCGAGCAGTACTTC. The gene calls are TRBV11-1 and TRBJ2-7; possible D gene TRBD2, 6 bases. Trimming removed 0 bases at V and 6 bases at J, with 9 bases between. Germline loops: CDR1 SGHAT, CDR2 FQDESV (reference sequence). The CDR3 covers 13 residues.

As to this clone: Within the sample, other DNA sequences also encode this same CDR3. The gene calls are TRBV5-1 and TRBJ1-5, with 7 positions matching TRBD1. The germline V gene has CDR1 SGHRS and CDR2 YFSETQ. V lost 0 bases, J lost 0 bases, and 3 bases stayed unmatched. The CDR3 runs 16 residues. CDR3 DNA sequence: TGCGCCAGCAGCTTGGGGACAGGTCGTAGCAATCAGCCCCAGCATTTT. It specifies CASSLGTGRSNQPQHF.

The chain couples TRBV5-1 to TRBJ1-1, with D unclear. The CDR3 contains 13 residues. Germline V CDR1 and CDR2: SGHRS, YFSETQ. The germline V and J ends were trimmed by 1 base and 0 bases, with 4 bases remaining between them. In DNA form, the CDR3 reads TGCGCCAGCAGCTTGCACCTGAACACTGAAGCTTTCTTT. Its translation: CASSLHLNTEAFF.

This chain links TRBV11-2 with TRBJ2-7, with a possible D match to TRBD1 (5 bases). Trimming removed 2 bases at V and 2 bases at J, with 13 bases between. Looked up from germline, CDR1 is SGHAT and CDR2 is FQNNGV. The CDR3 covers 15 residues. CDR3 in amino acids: CASSLFATVTYEQYF. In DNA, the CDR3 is TGTGCCAGCAGCTTATTCGCGACAGTAACCTACGAGCAGTACTTC.

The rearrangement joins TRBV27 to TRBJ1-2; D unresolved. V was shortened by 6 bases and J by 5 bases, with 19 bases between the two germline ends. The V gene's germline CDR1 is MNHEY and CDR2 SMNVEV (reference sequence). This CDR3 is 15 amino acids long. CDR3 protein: CASRSSGGELYGYTF. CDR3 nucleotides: TGTGCCAGCAGGTCGTCAGGCGGGGAACTGTATGGCTACACCTTC.

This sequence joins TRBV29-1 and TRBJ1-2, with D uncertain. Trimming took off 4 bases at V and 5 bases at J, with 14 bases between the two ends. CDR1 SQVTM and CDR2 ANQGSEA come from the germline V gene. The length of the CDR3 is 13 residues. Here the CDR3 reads CSVAGSVQYGYTF. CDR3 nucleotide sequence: TGCAGCGTTGCTGGGAGTGTACAGTATGGCTACACCTTC.

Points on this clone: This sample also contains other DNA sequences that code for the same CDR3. The CDR3 sequence: CASSVLAGGPNEQFF. The CDR3 DNA reads TGTGCCAGCAGCGTGTTAGCGGGAGGACCTAATGAGCAGTTCTTC. The chain joins TRBV9 to TRBJ2-1, with 10 bases lining up with TRBD2. Per the germline V gene, CDR1 is SGDLS and CDR2 is YYNGEE. V was pared by 2 bases and J by 7 bases, with 6 bases of the junction left unmatched. This CDR3 comprises 15 residues. The full variable domain, with the rest looked up from reference TRBV9 and TRBJ2-1, is DSGVTQTPKHLITATGQRVTLRCSPRSGDLSVYWYQQSLDQGLQFLIQYYNGEERAKGNILERFSAQQFPDLHSELNLSSLELGDSALYFCASSVLAGGPNEQFFGPGTRLTVL.

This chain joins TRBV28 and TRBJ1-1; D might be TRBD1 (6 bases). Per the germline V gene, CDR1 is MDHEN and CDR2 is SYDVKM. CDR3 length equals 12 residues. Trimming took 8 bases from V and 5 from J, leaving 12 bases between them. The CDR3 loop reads CASGSGVTEAFF. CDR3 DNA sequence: TGTGCCAGCGGTTCAGGGGTAACTGAAGCTTTCTTT.